Included here is one T cell receptor beta chain sequence, with context. The antigen remains unidentified. TCRdb analysed the 5' RACE reads with MiXCR anew, one entry per CDR3 protein. The sample includes 530,000 or so distinct CDR3 sequences, approximately 15% of them seen just once. The CDR3 length is 18 residues. Germline lookup yields CDR1 MNHEY and CDR2 SVGAGI. Trimming took 6 bases from V and 6 from J; bases not matched to a gene: 20. This sample is drawn from a study of T-cell memory formation after mild COVID-19. Study as a whole: Largely donor-specific TCR clusters were found. Study outcomes and limitations: Pre-infection memory already had some responding clones, implying cross-reactive memory joined. CD4+ contracting clones lay mainly in CM and EM, CD8+ ones in EMRA. Contracting clones, day 15 to 85, had balanced CD4/CD8, and later expanders favored CD4+.

J is TRBJ2-1 and V is TRBV6-5; TRBD2 aligns across 7 bases. The sample was PBMCs or a T cell subset sorted from them (not recorded which). The receptor was derived from an adult woman who had mild COVID-19 (a few samples of this study predate the infection). Cell type and time point are not known. CDR3 amino acids: CASSPGVSWAGVGNEQFF. The CDR3 nucleotides read TGTGCCAGCAGCCCGGGGGTTAGCTGGGCGGGAGTTGGCAATGAGCAGTTCTTC.